The 13 T cell receptor beta chains reported below all come from one sample, sequenced in a study of T cell changes during pregnancy in multiple sclerosis (dated by TCRdb to the late 2010s). Library preparation used the immunoSEQ multiplex PCR assay. Not all clones reach the TCRdb copy of this immuneACCESS table, which keeps in-frame sequences only. Checked studies attribute under half of the gap to unresolved V genes and leave the rest unexplained. Here the sample has about 86,000 clones; around 90% occur a single time. More than 1.5% of the sample is taken by the ten largest. The sequenced sample was peripheral blood, obtained in the first trimester of pregnancy. These receptors were collected from a female donor in good health, enrolled as a control in a pregnancy study.

This chain uses TRBV7-3 with TRBJ2-1; 10 bases fit TRBD2. Germline assignment: CDR1 SGHTA and CDR2 FQGTGA. This CDR3 is built from 15 residues. Unmatched junction bases numbered 9, after V lost 5 bases and J lost 8 bases. The CDR3 sequence is CASSPLAGGGDEQFF. Here the CDR3 DNA reads TGTGCCAGCAGCCCCTTAGCGGGGGGCGGGGATGAGCAGTTCTTC.

The chain employs TRBV4-3 and TRBJ2-5, with 13 nucleotides matching TRBD2. Trimming at V came to 0 bases and at J to 2 bases, leaving 6 bases not matched to a gene. The CDR3 contains 18 residues. Germline CDR1 is LGHNA and CDR2 is YSLEER. The CDR3 sequence: CASSQEFAGLAGQETQYF. Written as DNA, the CDR3 is TGCGCCAGCAGCCAAGAATTTGCGGGACTAGCGGGACAAGAGACCCAGTACTTC.

The rearrangement joins TRBV4-1 to TRBJ1-5; D is ambiguous. Trimming left V 1 base short and J 7 bases short, with 11 bases between. The CDR3 sequence is 14 residues long. The V gene's germline CDR1 is MGHRA and CDR2 YSYEKL. The chain's CDR3 is CASSQAWTGQPQHF. The CDR3 bases are TGCGCCAGCAGCCAAGCCTGGACTGGGCAGCCCCAGCATTTT.

The V call is TRBV2, the J call TRBJ1-2; the D is unclear. The CDR3 covers 18 residues. The germline V gene encodes CDR1 SNHLY and CDR2 FYNNEI. With 4 bases removed from V and 2 bases from J, the gap between germline ends came to 23 bases. The CDR3 DNA reads as TGTGCCAGCAGTGTTAATAGGAAGTTCCGCACAGAGAACTATGGCTACACCTTC. As protein: CASSVNRKFRTENYGYTF.

The rearrangement joins TRBV20-1 to TRBJ2-7; weak D call: TRBD2 (5 bases). CDR3 length: 11 residues. Trimming took off 5 bases at V and 4 bases at J, with 9 bases between the two ends. Germline V CDR1 and CDR2: DFQATT, SNEGSKA (reference sequence). CDR3 sequence: CSARAGYEQYF. In nucleotides, the CDR3 is TGCAGTGCTCGTGCGGGTTACGAGCAGTACTTC.

J is TRBJ2-7 and V is TRBV11-1; TRBD2 is a possible D gene (7 bases). V was shortened by 6 bases and J by 3 bases, with 15 bases between the two germline ends. The CDR3 has 14 residues. Germline loops: CDR1 SGHAT, CDR2 FQDESV (reference sequence). CDR3: CASRPQGGSYEQYF. In nucleotides, the CDR3 is TGTGCCAGCAGGCCACAGGGAGGGAGCTACGAGCAGTACTTC. The full variable domain, in which reference TRBV11-1 and TRBJ2-7 provide the parts outside the CDR3, is EAEVAQSPRYKITEKSQAVAFWCDPISGHATLYWYRQILGQGPELLVQFQDESVVDDSQLPKDRFSAERLKGVDSTLKIQPAELGDSAMYLCASRPQGGSYEQYFGPGTRLTVT.

The rearrangement joins TRBV7-2 to TRBJ1-2; a weak D match, TRBD1 (5 bases). Germline values: CDR1 SGHTA, CDR2 FQGNSA. The CDR3 runs 16 residues. Deletions cut 0 bases from V and 7 bases from J, with 18 bases between. CDR3 sequence reads: CASSLAAGPSGGGYTF. Here the CDR3 DNA reads TGTGCCAGCAGCTTAGCCGCGGGGCCAAGCGGAGGTGGCTACACCTTC.

This chain links TRBV5-1 with TRBJ2-2; 9 bases map to TRBD1. With V trimmed by 5 bases and J by 4 bases, 9 bases remained unmatched. The CDR3 runs 16 residues. The germline V gene has CDR1 SGHRS and CDR2 YFSETQ. This chain's CDR3 is CASREPGQGPTGELFF. DNA for the CDR3: TGCGCCAGCAGGGAACCGGGACAGGGTCCCACCGGGGAGCTGTTTTTT.

The chain links TRBV2 to TRBJ2-7; 10 bases map to TRBD2. V gave up 7 bases and J gave up 3 bases; unmatched junction bases: 9. Germline values: CDR1 SNHLY, CDR2 FYNNEI. The length of the CDR3 is 15 residues. As DNA, the CDR3 is TGTGCCAGCAACGGACGGGCTAGCGGGGGCTACGAGCAGTACTTC. Its translation is CASNGRASGGYEQYF.

CDR3 in amino acids: CASSYGTGGISGGYTF. DNA of the CDR3: TGTGCCAGCAGTTACGGGACAGGGGGGATTAGTGGGGGCTACACCTTC. V gene TRBV6-5 combines with J gene TRBJ1-2; 11 bases are a match to TRBD1. Germline CDR1 MNHEY, CDR2 SVGAGI. The V segment lost 2 bases and the J segment 8 bases; nucleotides outside the gene matches: 10. CDR3 length: 16 residues.

This clone was counted once. The chain uses TRBV4-3 and TRBJ1-6; D gene ambiguous. Per germline, CDR1 LGHNA and CDR2 YSLEER. Trimming pared 0 bases from V and 6 bases from J, leaving 9 bases between. The CDR3 length is 15 residues. Here the CDR3 reads CASSQDATANSPLHF. In DNA form, the CDR3 reads TGCGCCAGCAGCCAAGACGCAACAGCTAATTCACCCCTCCACTTT.

This clone turned up a few times. V gene TRBV5-6 combines with J gene TRBJ1-5; 11 nucleotides agree with TRBD1. In germline, CDR1 is SGHDT, CDR2 YYEEEE. J was trimmed by 6 bases and V by 2 bases; bases with no gene match: 7. This CDR3 is built from 16 residues. CDR3 loop: CASSFGGTGGFQPQHF. DNA for the CDR3: TGTGCCAGCAGCTTCGGAGGGACAGGGGGTTTTCAGCCCCAGCATTTT.

The V and J genes are TRBV2 and TRBJ1-6, with 9 bases identical to TRBD1. V dropped 5 bases and J dropped 10; count of bases not matched to a gene: 12. The germline V gene encodes CDR1 SNHLY and CDR2 FYNNEI. This CDR3 comprises 16 residues. The CDR3 protein is CASSTRDRVPRSPLHF. Here the CDR3 DNA reads TGTGCCAGCAGTACCCGGGACAGGGTCCCAAGGTCACCCCTCCACTTT.